This TCR beta chain was profiled in a study of cytomegalovirus exposure and HLA in healthy donors. Across the whole study: Clustering assigned about 79% of the roughly 370 genotyped donors to the Caucasian-associated ancestry cluster. Findings and caveats of the study: Most TCR sequences proved rare, with some public TCRs found in many donors. Prior analysis indicated that the majority of TCR beta V segments exhibited productivity approximately 90% or approximately 30% of the time.

Concerning this clone itself: Its antigen is as yet unknown.

This CDR3 is built from 15 residues. Unmatched junction bases numbered 1, after V lost 3 bases and J lost 0 bases. In germline, CDR1 is SEHNR, CDR2 FQNEAQ (reference sequence). Both 60 Vbeta primers and 13 Jbeta primers went into the PCR. The assay was immunoSEQ multiplex PCR, and TCRdb's table has in-frame clones only and misses some. This table lists 50,000 or so clones. Specimen: PBMCs. The source of this sequence is a man in his forties in good health and CMV-seropositive. V gene TRBV7-9 combines with J gene TRBJ1-4; 7 bases are shared with TRBD1. CDR3 nucleotides: TGTGCCAGCAGCTTCCAGGGGGCAACTAATGAAAAACTGTTTTTT. Residues: CASSFQGATNEKLFF. The variable domain in full, with the rest retrieved from reference TRBV7-9 and TRBJ1-4, is DTGVSQNPRHKITKRGQNVTFRCDPISEHNRLYWYRQTLGQGPEFLTYFQNEAQLEKSRLLSDRFSAERPKGSFSTLEIQRTEQGDSAMYLCASSFQGATNEKLFFGSGTQLSVL.